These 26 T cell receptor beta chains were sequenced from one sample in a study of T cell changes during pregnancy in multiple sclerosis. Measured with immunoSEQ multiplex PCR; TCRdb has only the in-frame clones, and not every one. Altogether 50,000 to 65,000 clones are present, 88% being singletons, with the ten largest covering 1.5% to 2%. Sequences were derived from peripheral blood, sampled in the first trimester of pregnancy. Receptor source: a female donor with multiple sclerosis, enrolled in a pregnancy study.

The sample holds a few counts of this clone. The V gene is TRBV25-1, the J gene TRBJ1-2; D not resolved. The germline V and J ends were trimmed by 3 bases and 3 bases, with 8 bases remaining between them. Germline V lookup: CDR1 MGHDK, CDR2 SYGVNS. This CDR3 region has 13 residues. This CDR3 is CASSELQDYGYTF. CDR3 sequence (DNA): TGTGCCAGCAGTGAGTTGCAGGACTATGGCTACACCTTC.

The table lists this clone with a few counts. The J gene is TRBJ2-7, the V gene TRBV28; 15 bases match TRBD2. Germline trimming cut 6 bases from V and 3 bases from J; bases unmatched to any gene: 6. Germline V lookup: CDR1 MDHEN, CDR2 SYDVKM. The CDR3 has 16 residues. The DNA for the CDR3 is TGTGCCAGCAGGGGGGGACTAGCGGGAGGAGGCTACGAGCAGTACTTC. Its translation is CASRGGLAGGGYEQYF.

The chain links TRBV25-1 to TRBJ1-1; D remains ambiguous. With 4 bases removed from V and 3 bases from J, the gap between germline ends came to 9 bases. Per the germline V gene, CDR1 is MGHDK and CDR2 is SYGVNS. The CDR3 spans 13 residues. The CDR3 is CASSVSFDTEAFF. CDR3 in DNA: TGTGCCAGCAGTGTCTCGTTCGACACTGAAGCTTTCTTT.

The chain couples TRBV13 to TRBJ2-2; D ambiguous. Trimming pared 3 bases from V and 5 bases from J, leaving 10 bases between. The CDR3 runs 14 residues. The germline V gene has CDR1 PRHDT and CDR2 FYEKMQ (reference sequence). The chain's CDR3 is CASSFLVGTGELFF. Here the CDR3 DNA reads TGTGCCAGCAGCTTTCTAGTTGGGACCGGGGAGCTGTTTTTT.

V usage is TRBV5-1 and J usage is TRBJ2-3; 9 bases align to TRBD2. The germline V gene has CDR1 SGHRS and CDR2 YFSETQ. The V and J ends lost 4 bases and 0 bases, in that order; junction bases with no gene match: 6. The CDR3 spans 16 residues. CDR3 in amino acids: CASSEGLAPSTDTQYF. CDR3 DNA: TGCGCCAGCAGCGAGGGACTAGCCCCTAGCACAGATACGCAGTATTTT.

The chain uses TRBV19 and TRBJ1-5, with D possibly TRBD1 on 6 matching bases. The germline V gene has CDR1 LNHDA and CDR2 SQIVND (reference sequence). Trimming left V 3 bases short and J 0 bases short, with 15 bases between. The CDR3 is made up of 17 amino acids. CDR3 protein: CASSIGQRPYSNQPQHF. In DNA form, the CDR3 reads TGTGCCAGTAGTATCGGACAGCGTCCTTATAGCAATCAGCCCCAGCATTTT.

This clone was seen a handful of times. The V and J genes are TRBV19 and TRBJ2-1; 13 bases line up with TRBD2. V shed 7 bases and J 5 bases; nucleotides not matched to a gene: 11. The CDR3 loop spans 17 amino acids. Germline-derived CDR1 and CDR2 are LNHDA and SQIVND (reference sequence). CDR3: CASTLLSGLAGNNEQFF. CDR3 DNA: TGTGCCAGTACACTCCTTTCGGGACTAGCGGGAAACAATGAGCAGTTCTTC. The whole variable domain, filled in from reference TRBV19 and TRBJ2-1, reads DGGITQSPKYLFRKEGQNVTLSCEQNLNHDAMYWYRQDPGQGLRLIYYSQIVNDFQKGDIAEGYSVSREKKESFPLTVTSAQKNPTAFYLCASTLLSGLAGNNEQFFGPGTRLTVL.

CDR3 coding DNA: TGTGCCTGGAGTCCCCTGCGAGAGAACACTGAAGCTTTCTTT. Amino acid sequence: CAWSPLRENTEAFF. This rearrangement joins TRBV30 to TRBJ1-1; no clear D. The length of the CDR3 is 14 residues. CDR1 GTSNPN and CDR2 SVGIG come from the germline V gene (reference sequence). V was pared by 2 bases and J by 1 base, with 11 bases between.

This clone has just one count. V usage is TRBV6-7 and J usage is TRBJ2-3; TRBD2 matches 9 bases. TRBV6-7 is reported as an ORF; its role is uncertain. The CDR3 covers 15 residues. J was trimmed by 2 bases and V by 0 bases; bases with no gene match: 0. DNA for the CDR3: TGTGCCAGCAGTTACTCGGGACTAGCCACAGATACGCAGTATTTT. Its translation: CASSYSGLATDTQYF.

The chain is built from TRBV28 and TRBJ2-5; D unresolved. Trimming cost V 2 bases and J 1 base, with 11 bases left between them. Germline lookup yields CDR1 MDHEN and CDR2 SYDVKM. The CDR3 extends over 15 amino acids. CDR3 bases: TGTGCCAGCAGTTTACGCCGTGGCCCCCAAGAGACCCAGTACTTC. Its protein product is CASSLRRGPQETQYF. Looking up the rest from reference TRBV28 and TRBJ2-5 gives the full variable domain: DVKVTQSSRYLVKRTGEKVFLECVQDMDHENMFWYRQDPGLGLRLIYFSYDVKMKEKGDIPEGYSVSREKKERFSLILESASTNQTSMYLCASSLRRGPQETQYFGPGTRLLVL.

CDR3 loop: CAISVPARAGVNEQFF. CDR3 DNA sequence: TGTGCCATCAGTGTTCCGGCTCGGGCGGGCGTGAATGAGCAGTTCTTC. The chain is built from TRBV10-3 and TRBJ2-1, with D tentatively TRBD2 (5 bases). The CDR3 totals 16 residues. Trimming took off 4 bases at V and 7 bases at J, with 20 bases between the two ends. The germline V gene has CDR1 ENHRY and CDR2 SYGVKD.

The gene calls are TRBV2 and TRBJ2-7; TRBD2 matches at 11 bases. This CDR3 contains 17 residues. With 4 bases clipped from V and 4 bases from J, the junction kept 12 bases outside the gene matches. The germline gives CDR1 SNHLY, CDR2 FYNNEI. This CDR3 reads CASSATFTSGSIYEQYF. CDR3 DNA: TGTGCCAGCAGTGCGACCTTTACTAGCGGGAGTATTTACGAGCAGTACTTC.

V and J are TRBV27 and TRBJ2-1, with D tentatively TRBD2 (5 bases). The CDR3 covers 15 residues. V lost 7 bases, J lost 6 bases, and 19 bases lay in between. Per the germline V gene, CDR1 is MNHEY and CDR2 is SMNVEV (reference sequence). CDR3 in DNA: TGTGCCAGCATCCGGAACCCGAGGGCAGGCAATGAGCAGTTCTTC. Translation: CASIRNPRAGNEQFF.

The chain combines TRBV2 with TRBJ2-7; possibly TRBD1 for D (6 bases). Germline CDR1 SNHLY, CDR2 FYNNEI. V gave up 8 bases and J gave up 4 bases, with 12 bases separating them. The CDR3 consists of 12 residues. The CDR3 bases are TGTGCCAGCGGGCAGGGGATGTACGAGCAGTACTTC. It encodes CASGQGMYEQYF.

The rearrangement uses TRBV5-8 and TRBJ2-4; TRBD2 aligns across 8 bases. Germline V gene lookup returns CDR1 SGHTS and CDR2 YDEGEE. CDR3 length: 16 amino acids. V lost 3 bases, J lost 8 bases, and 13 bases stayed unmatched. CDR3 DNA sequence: TGTGCCAGCAGCTACTCAGGAGCGGGAGCCTCGGACATTCAGTACTTC. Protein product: CASSYSGAGASDIQYF.

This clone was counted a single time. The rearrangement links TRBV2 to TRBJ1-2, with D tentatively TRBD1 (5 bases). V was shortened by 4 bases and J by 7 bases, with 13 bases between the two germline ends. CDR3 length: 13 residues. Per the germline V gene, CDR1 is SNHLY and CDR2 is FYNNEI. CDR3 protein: CASSGSGSGGYTF. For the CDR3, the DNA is TGTGCCAGCAGTGGTTCAGGGTCTGGTGGCTACACCTTC.

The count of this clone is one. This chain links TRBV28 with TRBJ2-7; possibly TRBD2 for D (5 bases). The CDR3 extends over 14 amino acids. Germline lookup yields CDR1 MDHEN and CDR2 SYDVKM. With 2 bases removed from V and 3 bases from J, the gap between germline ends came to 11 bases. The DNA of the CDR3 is TGTGCCAGCAGTTTAGGTAGCGCTCTCTACGAGCAGTACTTC. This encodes CASSLGSALYEQYF.

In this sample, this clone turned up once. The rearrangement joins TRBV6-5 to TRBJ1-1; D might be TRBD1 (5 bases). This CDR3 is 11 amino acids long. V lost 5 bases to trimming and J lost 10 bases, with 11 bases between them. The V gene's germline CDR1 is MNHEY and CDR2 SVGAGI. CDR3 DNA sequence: TGTGCCAGCAGTCAGGGTACCGGAGCTTTCTTT. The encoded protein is CASSQGTGAFF.

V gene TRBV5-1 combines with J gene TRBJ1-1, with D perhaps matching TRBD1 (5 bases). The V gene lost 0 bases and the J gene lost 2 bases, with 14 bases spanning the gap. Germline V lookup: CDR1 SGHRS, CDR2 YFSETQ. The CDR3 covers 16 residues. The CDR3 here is CASSLGDRFRNTEAFF. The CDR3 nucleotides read TGCGCCAGCAGCTTGGGCGACAGATTCCGAAACACTGAAGCTTTCTTT.

The CDR3 DNA follows: TGTGCCAGCAATCAACATCGGAGGGGGCTAGTGGCTGAAGCTTTCTTT. Translation gives CASNQHRRGLVAEAFF. The chain has TRBV27 and TRBJ1-1; 7 positions agree with TRBD1. This CDR3 spans 16 amino acids. Per the germline V gene, CDR1 is MNHEY and CDR2 is SMNVEV (reference sequence). The trim removed 7 bases at V and 6 bases at J, leaving 17 bases unmatched.

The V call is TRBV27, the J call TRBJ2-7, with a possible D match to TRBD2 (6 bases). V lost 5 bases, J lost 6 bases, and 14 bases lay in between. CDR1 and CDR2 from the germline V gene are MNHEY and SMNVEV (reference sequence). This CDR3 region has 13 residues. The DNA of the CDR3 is TGTGCCAGCAGTCCGGGACTGGCGTTCGAGCAGTACTTC. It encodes CASSPGLAFEQYF.

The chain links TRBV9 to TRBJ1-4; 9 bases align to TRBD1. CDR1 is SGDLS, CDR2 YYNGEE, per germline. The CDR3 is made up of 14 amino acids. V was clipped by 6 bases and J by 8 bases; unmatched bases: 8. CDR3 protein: CASTATGGKEKLFF. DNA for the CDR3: TGTGCCAGCACCGCCACAGGGGGCAAAGAAAAACTGTTTTTT.

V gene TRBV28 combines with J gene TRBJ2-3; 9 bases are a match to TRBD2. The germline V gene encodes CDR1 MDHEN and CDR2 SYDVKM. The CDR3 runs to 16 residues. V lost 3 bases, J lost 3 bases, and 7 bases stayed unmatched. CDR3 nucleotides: TGTGCCAGCAGTTTGGGTCTAGCGGGAAGGACAGATACGCAGTATTTT. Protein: CASSLGLAGRTDTQYF.

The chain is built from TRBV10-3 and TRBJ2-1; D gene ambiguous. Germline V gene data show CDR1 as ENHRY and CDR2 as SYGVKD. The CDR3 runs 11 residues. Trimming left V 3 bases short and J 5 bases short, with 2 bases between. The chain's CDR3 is CAISDNNEQFF. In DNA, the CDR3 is TGTGCCATCAGTGATAACAATGAGCAGTTCTTC.

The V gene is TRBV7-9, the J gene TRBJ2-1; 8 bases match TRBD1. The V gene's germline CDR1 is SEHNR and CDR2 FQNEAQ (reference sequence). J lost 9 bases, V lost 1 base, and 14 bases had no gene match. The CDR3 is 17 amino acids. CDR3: CASSLEVRTGKRGEQFF. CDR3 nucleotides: TGTGCCAGCAGCTTAGAAGTCCGGACAGGGAAAAGGGGTGAGCAGTTCTTC.

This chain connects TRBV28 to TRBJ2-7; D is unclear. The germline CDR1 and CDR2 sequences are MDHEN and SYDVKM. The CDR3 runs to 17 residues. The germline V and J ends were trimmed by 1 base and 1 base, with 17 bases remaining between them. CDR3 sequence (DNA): TGTGCCAGCAGTTTATCCTATGTGGAGAAGCCATCCTACGAGCAGTACTTC. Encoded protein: CASSLSYVEKPSYEQYF.